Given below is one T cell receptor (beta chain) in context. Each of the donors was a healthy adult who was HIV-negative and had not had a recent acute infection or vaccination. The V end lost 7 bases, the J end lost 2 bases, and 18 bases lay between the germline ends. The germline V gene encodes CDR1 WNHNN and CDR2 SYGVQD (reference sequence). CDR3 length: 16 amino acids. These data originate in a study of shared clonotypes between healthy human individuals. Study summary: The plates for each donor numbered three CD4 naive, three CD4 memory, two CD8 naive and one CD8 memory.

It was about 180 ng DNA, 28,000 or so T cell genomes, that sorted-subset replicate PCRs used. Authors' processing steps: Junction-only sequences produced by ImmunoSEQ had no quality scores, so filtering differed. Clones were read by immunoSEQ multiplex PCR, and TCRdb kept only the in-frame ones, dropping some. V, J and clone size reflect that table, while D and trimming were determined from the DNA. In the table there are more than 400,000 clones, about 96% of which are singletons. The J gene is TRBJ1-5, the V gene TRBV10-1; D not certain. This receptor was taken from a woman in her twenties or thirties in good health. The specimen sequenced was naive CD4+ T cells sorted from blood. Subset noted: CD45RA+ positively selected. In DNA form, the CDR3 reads TGCGCCAGCACTTGGACTGGCCCGGGGTGCAATCAGCCCCAGCATTTT. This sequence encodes CASTWTGPGCNQPQHF.